This is a list of T cell receptor beta chains from one sample in a study of blood T cell repertoires in COVID-19. Data came from immunoSEQ multiplex PCR; TCRdb stores just in-frame clones and leaves some out. This sample has some 240,000 clones, with approximately 79% found just once. The sample comprised PBMCs or T cells enriched from blood (not recorded which). These receptor sequences come from a man aged 25-45 years with acute COVID-19. Both conserved end residues are part of each CDR3. The order of the fields is V gene, CDR3 protein.

V gene: TRBV3-1/TRBV3-2
CDR3 protein: CASSQETGGYTDTQYF

V gene: TRBV2
CDR3 protein: CASIIGLAATDTQYF

V gene: TRBV28
CDR3 protein: CASSLPAGVAFF

V gene: TRBV7-3
CDR3 protein: CASSLRPHNEQFF

V gene: TRBV7-8
CDR3 protein: CASSTGLAGEQFF

V gene: TRBV24-1
CDR3 protein: CATSDHKPGREKLFF

V gene: TRBV6-1
CDR3 protein: CASSEEAGTYNEQFF

V gene: TRBV6-5
CDR3 protein: CASSQTGELFF

V gene: TRBV29-1
CDR3 protein: CSVDQSDTQYF

V gene: TRBV13
CDR3 protein: CASSLIAGEMSGGTDTQYF

V gene: TRBV5-1
CDR3 protein: CASSRGTGGSYGYTF

V gene: TRBV6-1
CDR3 protein: CASSDLGRVTGELFF

V gene: TRBV11-1
CDR3 protein: CASSTGTGGTGELFF

V gene: TRBV19
CDR3 protein: CASSILLPNGNTIYF

V gene: TRBV5-1
CDR3 protein: CASSLLVQETQYF

V gene: TRBV4-3
CDR3 protein: CASSPKAGGGGNEQFF

V gene: TRBV9
CDR3 protein: CASSSFRSGNTIYF

V gene: TRBV29-1
CDR3 protein: CSVDVTGAFGYTF

V gene: TRBV2
CDR3 protein: CASEGRDYNEQFF

V gene: TRBV19
CDR3 protein: CASKDSYNSPLHF

V gene: TRBV21-1
CDR3 protein: CASSRARFWEPQHF

V gene: TRBV11-3
CDR3 protein: CASSWRTGQGSTEAFF

V gene: TRBV18
CDR3 protein: CASSRDREATGELFF

V gene: TRBV28
CDR3 protein: CASSLGGTGDRNHGYTF

V gene: TRBV6-5
CDR3 protein: CASSYGRGLLNTEAFF

V gene: TRBV28
CDR3 protein: CASSLLAAEAFF

V gene: TRBV12-3/TRBV12-4
CDR3 protein: CASSLTGRQEAFF

V gene: TRBV7-3
CDR3 protein: CASSLNGDGETQYF

V gene: TRBV21-1
CDR3 protein: CASSKRRGETDTQYF

V gene: TRBV6-1
CDR3 protein: CASSEEQGDGDGKLFF

V gene: TRBV30
CDR3 protein: CACIPNTEAFF

V gene: TRBV11-3
CDR3 protein: CASSLGTGSNGELFF

V gene: TRBV19
CDR3 protein: CASSIRLAGQVDTQYF

V gene: TRBV28
CDR3 protein: CASSVTLGGATNEKLFF

V gene: TRBV7-2
CDR3 protein: CASSPGTTGWGETQYF

V gene: TRBV5-4
CDR3 protein: CASSRDLNNEQFF